Here is one T cell receptor beta chain with its context. Which antigen it targets is not known. The sample holds no much larger clone one base away, and base qualities are not on file. The roughly 42 donors, aged 6 to 90 years, were systemically healthy Caucasian individuals from Russia. Each donor gave ten milliliters of peripheral blood, collected into EDTA-treated Vacutainer tubes. Ficoll-Paque density-gradient centrifugation was used to isolate PBMCs, with at least 6.5 million per sample. Total RNA was extracted from PBMCs with Trizol reagent, with at least 5.5 micrograms obtained per sample. The percentages of naive CD45RAhigh/CD27high T cells were determined by flow cytometry on a PBMC aliquot from every donor. Library construction relied on 5' RACE. The sequencing machine was an Illumina HiSeq 2500. A second roughly 7 to 12 cycle PCR used a sample-barcoded 5' primer and a J-beta primer mix. Each TCR beta cDNA molecule received a unique molecular identifier from a template-switch 5' adaptor carrying 12 random nucleotides. Each sample yielded at least 3 million CDR3-containing paired-end reads. First-strand cDNA synthesis was performed from all RNA using the Mint cDNA synthesis kit, with priming by a TRBC-specific oligonucleotide. Following uracil-DNA glycosylase treatment, all cDNA underwent a first 18-cycle PCR with the universal primers M1SS and BC2_uni_R. Regarding the original processing steps: Each sample was normalized by randomly selecting 1 million high-quality reads, each carrying a distinct molecular identifier. Instead of being binned into consensus sequences, reads with shared molecular identifiers were discarded. MiTCR, set to a Q25 quality threshold and the strictest error-elimination algorithm, was used for CDR3 identification, clonotype clustering and error correction. A nonparametric unseen species model with Euler transformation was used to estimate lower-bound total TCR beta diversity. TCRdb passed the public sequencing reads through fastp at Q25 and MiXCR, retaining productive beta sequences. For every CDR3 protein sequence, its rows merge into one entry that carries the most common genes and DNA. TCRdb, not the authors, supplied the V and J calls. The sample profile shows 950,000 to 1,200,000 distinct CDR3 sequences; roughly two fifths of them were found once. The ten largest clones capture about an eighth of the sample.

The data derive from a study of blood T cells in healthy people across ages (dated by TCRdb to the mid-2010s). General notes on the study: In model experiments, roughly one uniquely barcoded TCR beta cDNA molecule per two T cells was captured by template switching. The study measured age-related changes in TCR beta repertoire diversity using deep sequencing normalized with unique cDNA molecular identifiers. The donors were divided into four age groups: young (average around 16 years), middle-aged (about 39), aged (approximately 59) and long-lived (around 87). To avoid experimental bias, donors of different ages were spread randomly across the sequencing lanes. The study analyzed two additional independent replicas of 1 million unique cDNA reads from the same blood draw for two donors, one aged 18 to 30 and one aged 80 or older. Broader findings and caveats from the paper: The CMV infection status of donors was not known, potentially confounding age-related changes in expanded clonotypes. Compared with the aged group, the long-lived group had more naive CD4+ T cells, fewer expanded clones and increased TCR diversity, suggesting age selection. Estimates of total diversity based on one million sequenced T cells were considered lower bounds and underestimates. Observed TCR beta diversity per million T cells fell roughly linearly with age, and a significant reduction was already apparent by age around 39. There was a strong correlation between observed TCR beta diversity and the percentage of naive T cells measured by flow cytometry. Conclusive comparison of naive and antigen-experienced compartments was prevented by the profiling of bulk unsorted PBMCs.

V is pared back by 3 bases and J by 5 bases, with 5 bases lying between the germline termini. CDR3 length: 13 amino acids, cysteine to phenylalanine. The CDR3 DNA has 39 bases and is translated from base 1. CDR1 is given as LGHDT and CDR2 as YNNKEL, both from the germline V gene (reference sequence). The receptor was derived from a man in his late teens or twenties in good health. The V and J segments used are TRBV3-1 and TRBJ1-6, with the D gene not confidently named. The sample comprised blood. The CDR3 in this case is CASSHDNNSPLHF. The base sequence is TGTGCCAGCAGCCACGACAATAATTCACCCCTCCACTTT. With all but the CDR3 taken from the reference TRBV3-1 and TRBJ1-6 genes, the full variable domain is: DTAVSQTPKYLVTQMGNDKSIKCEQNLGHDTMYWYKQDSKKFLKIMFSYNNKELIINETVPNRFSPKSPDKAHLNLHINSLELGDSAVYFCASSHDNNSPLHFGNGTRLTVT.